This T cell receptor beta chain was obtained from a study of T-cell memory formation after mild COVID-19 (dated by TCRdb to the early 2020s). Regarding the study in general: TCR sequence clusters from the two donors were largely donor specific. The cohort comprised two young, previously healthy adult volunteers, one female and one male. T-cell clones expanding and contracting after mild COVID-19 in two donors were tracked by longitudinal TCRalpha and TCRbeta repertoire sequencing. Results the study describes overall, beyond this receptor: Some responding clones were detected in pre-infection memory, which suggested that pre-existing cross-reactive memory T cells had joined the SARS-CoV-2 response. Contracting CD4+ clones turned up mainly in the CM and EM memory subsets, whereas EMRA was where CD8+ clones were enriched. Clones that contracted from day 15 to 85 showed balanced CD4/CD8 phenotypes, whereas a second wave of clones that expanded from day 15 to 37 leaned towards CD4+. Only a couple of mild cases were covered in the study, and larger cohorts including severe cases with pre-infection samples were considered necessary. SARS-CoV-2 specificity of the second-wave clones peaking on day 37 was not confirmed.

PBMCs were isolated by Ficoll-Paque density gradient centrifugation. TCRdb lists the instrument as Illumina NovaSeq 6000. Using 5'RACE with constant-segment primers, TCRalpha and TCRbeta cDNA libraries were constructed, with sample barcodes and unique molecular identifiers added in the process. Trizol reagent was used to extract RNA from every sample. Amplification of the libraries took two PCR steps, and the second step added a second sample barcode plus Illumina TruSeq adapters. Libraries were sequenced on an Illumina NovaSeq with 2 x 150 bp paired-end reads. The original methods were these. Demultiplexing of reads and collapsing into UMI-guided consensus sequences were performed with migec v1.2.7. With mixcr v2.1.11, UMI consensuses were aligned to TRA and TRB V and J templates and assembled into clonotypes. A clonotype was counted as expanded or contracted only if both edgeR and NoisET called the change significant, with noise models trained on biological replicates. For edgeR calls, the cutoffs were a false discovery rate-adjusted p below 0.01 and a log2 fold-change threshold of 1. As an exploratory analysis of dynamics, max-normalized trajectories of the 1000 most abundant clonotypes were examined by PCA with hierarchical clustering. Separately sequenced CD4+ and CD8+ repertoires were used to assign the CD4 or CD8 phenotype of responding clones. Starting from the raw public reads, TCRdb applied fastp trimming at Q25, assembled clones with MiXCR and retained in-frame beta chains. Each CDR3 protein gets just one entry, which takes the most common genes and DNA from the rows behind it. V and J calls and clone size were set by TCRdb, not the authors. The sample records approximately 400,000 distinct CDR3 sequences, more than 15% of which are singletons. The ten largest clones add up to about 22% of the sample.

Turning to this clonotype: Its antigen is not yet known. No base-level quality is on record; no much larger clone is a single base apart.

The specimen sequenced was PBMCs or a T cell subset sorted from them (not recorded which). The sequence came from a man between 18 and 35 years old who had mild COVID-19 (a few samples of this study predate the infection). The sample titles of this study are shuffled in the database, so cell type and time point are left out; the donor was told from shared clones.

The base sequence is TGCAGTGCTAGGACAGGGGCCTATGGCTACACCTTC. Its product reads: CSARTGAYGYTF. The V gene is TRBV20-1 and the J gene is TRBJ1-2, and TRBD1 matches 8 of the central bases. V loses 3 bases at its end and J loses 4 bases; junction bases beyond the gene matches: 1. The germline V gene (reference sequence) specifies DFQATT as CDR1 and SNEGSKA as CDR2. From the cysteine up to the phenylalanine, the CDR3 has a length of 12 residues. CDR3 DNA only is kept here, 36 bases in frame from base 1.